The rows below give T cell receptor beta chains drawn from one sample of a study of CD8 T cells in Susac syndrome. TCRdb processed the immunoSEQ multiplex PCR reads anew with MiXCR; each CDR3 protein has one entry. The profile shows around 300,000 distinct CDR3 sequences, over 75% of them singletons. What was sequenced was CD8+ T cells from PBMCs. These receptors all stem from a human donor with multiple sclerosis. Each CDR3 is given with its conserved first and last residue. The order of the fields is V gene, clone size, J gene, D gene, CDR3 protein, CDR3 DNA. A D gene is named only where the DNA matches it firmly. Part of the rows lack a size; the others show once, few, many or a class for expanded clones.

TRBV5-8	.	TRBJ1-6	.	CASSLWQFNSPLHF	TGTGCCAGCAGCTTGTGGCAGTTTAATTCACCCCTCCACTTT
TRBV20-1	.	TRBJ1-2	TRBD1	CSAREDRGRGYGYTF	TGCAGTGCTAGAGAGGACAGGGGGAGAGGCTATGGCTACACCTTC
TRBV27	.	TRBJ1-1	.	CASSFGQLSLSEAFF	TGTGCCAGCAGTTTTGGACAGCTTTCACTGAGCGAAGCTTTCTTT
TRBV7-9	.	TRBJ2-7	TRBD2	CASSPGTSGRQYSYEQYF	TGTGCCAGCAGCCCTGGGACTAGCGGGAGACAATACTCCTACGAGCAGTACTTC
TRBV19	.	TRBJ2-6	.	CASSIAGSANVLTF	TGTGCCAGTAGTATCGCAGGAAGCGCCAACGTCCTGACTTTC
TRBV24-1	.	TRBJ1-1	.	CATSESSMNTEAFF	TGTGCCACCAGTGAATCAAGCATGAACACTGAAGCTTTCTTT
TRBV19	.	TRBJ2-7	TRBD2	CASSITTSGEQYF	TGTGCCAGTAGTATTACGACTAGCGGAGAGCAGTACTTC
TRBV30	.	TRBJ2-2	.	CAWSVKSTGELFF	TGTGCCTGGAGTGTTAAAAGCACCGGGGAGCTGTTTTTT
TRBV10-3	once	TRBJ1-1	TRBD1	CASQGGNTEAFF	TGTGCCAGTCAGGGGGGGAACACTGAAGCTTTCTTT
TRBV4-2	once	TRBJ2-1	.	CASSPMSGGRYNEQFF	TGTGCCAGCAGCCCAATGTCCGGGGGTCGCTACAATGAGCAGTTCTTC
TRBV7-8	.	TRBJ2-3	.	CASSLVLGADTQYF	TGTGCCAGCAGCTTGGTTTTAGGGGCAGATACGCAGTATTTT
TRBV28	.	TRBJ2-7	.	CASSFGTALPYEQYF	TGTGCCAGCAGTTTCGGTACGGCTCTCCCCTACGAGCAGTACTTC
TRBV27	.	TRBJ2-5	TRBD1	CASKPGQVQETQYF	TGTGCCAGCAAGCCCGGACAGGTACAAGAGACCCAGTACTTC
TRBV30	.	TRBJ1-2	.	CAYRGGGYGYTF	TGTGCATACCGTGGGGGAGGCTATGGCTACACCTTC
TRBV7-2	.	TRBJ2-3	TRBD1	CASRTAGLGQGITDTQYF	TGTGCCAGCAGGACGGCGGGCTTGGGACAGGGGATCACAGATACGCAGTATTTT
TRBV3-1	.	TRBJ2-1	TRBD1	CASSQSTGGYNEQFF	TGTGCCAGCAGCCAATCTACAGGGGGCTACAATGAGCAGTTCTTC
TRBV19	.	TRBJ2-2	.	CASNGGTNTGELFF	TGTGCCAGTAACGGCGGGACCAACACCGGGGAGCTGTTTTTT
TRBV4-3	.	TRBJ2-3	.	CASSQERQITDTQYF	TGCGCCAGCAGCCAAGAGCGACAGATCACAGATACGCAGTATTTT
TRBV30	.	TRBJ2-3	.	CAWSVTSTDTQYF	TGTGCCTGGAGCGTCACTAGCACAGATACGCAGTATTTT
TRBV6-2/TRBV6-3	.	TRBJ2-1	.	CASSSRGHLYNEQFF	TGTGCCAGCAGTTCCAGGGGACACCTCTACAATGAGCAGTTCTTC
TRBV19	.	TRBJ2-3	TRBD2	CASTERDTDTQYF	TGTGCCAGTACCGAGCGGGACACAGATACGCAGTATTTT
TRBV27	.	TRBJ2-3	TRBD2	CASSLSISGSTDTQYF	TGTGCCAGCAGTTTATCGATTAGCGGGAGCACAGATACGCAGTATTTT
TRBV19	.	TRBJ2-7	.	CASSMWVYDEQYF	TGTGCCAGTAGTATGTGGGTGTACGACGAGCAGTACTTC
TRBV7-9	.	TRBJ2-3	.	CASTLDGDADTQYF	TGTGCCAGCACCTTAGACGGGGATGCAGATACGCAGTATTTT
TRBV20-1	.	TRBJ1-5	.	CSAIFHREGAYSNQPQHF	TGCAGTGCCATATTTCACAGGGAGGGAGCCTATAGCAATCAGCCCCAGCATTTT
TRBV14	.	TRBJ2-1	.	CASSQGNYNEQFF	TGTGCCAGCAGCCAAGGTAACTACAATGAGCAGTTCTTC
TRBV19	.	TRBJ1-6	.	CASSGGPYNSPLHF	TGTGCCAGTAGTGGGGGACCCTATAATTCACCCCTCCACTTT
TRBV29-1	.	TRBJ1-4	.	CSVEDKIPLMSTGEKLFF	TGCAGCGTTGAAGATAAGATCCCCCTTATGTCTACGGGGGAAAAACTGTTTTTT
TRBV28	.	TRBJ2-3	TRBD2	CASRRRGSTDTQYF	TGTGCCAGCCGGAGGCGGGGGAGCACAGATACGCAGTATTTT
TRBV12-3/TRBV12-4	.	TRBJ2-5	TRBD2	CASISSGGYQETQYF	TGTGCCAGCATCTCTAGCGGGGGTTACCAAGAGACCCAGTACTTC
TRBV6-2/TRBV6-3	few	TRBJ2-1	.	CASSYMIGSYNEQFF	TGTGCCAGCAGTTATATGATCGGATCCTACAATGAGCAGTTCTTC
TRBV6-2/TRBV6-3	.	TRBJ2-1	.	CARGGRGPLGDNEQFF	TGTGCCAGGGGGGGCAGGGGCCCTTTAGGGGACAATGAGCAGTTCTTC
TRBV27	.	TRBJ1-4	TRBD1	CASSLAGTGNEKLFF	TGTGCCAGCAGTTTAGCCGGGACAGGGAATGAAAAACTGTTTTTT
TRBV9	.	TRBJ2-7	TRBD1	CASSPQGAYTYEQYF	TGTGCCAGCAGCCCACAGGGGGCCTACACATACGAGCAGTACTTC
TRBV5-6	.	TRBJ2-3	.	CASSLPDKGDTQYF	TGTGCCAGCAGCTTGCCGGATAAAGGGGATACGCAGTATTTT
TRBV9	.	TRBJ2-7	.	CASSVGVDTYEQYF	TGTGCCAGCAGCGTAGGTGTAGACACCTACGAGCAGTACTTC
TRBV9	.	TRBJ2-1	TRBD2	CASSLGAGGHEQFF	TGTGCCAGCAGCCTTGGAGCGGGAGGCCATGAGCAGTTCTTC
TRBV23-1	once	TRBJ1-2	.	CASSQGRPRDTGKGNYGYTF	TGCGCCAGCAGTCAAGGACGTCCCCGGGACACGGGGAAGGGGAACTATGGCTACACCTTC
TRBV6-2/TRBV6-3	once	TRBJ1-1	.	CASSGPPTGRDTEAFF	TGTGCCAGCAGTGGCCCCCCCACGGGACGGGACACTGAAGCTTTCTTT
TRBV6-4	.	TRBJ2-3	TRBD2	CASSDKKVEGGGATQYF	TGTGCCAGCAGTGACAAGAAAGTGGAGGGCGGGGGGGCGACGCAGTATTTT
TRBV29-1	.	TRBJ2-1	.	CSVDSPNNEQFF	TGCAGCGTTGACTCACCTAACAATGAGCAGTTCTTC
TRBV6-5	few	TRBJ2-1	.	CASSYSIEEQFF	TGTGCCAGCAGTTACTCCATCGAGGAGCAGTTCTTC
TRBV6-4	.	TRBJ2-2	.	CASSDGTENTGELFF	TGTGCCAGCAGTGACGGGACGGAGAACACCGGGGAGCTGTTTTTT
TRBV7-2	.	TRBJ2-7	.	CASRGGHSYEQYF	TGTGCCAGCAGAGGGGGACACTCCTACGAGCAGTACTTC
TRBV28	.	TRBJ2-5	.	CASGWGEGETQYF	TGTGCCAGCGGGTGGGGGGAAGGAGAGACCCAGTACTTC
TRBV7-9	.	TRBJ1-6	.	CASSADSPLHF	TGTGCCAGCAGCGCGGATTCACCCCTCCACTTT
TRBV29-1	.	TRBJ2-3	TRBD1	CSANQGVGTDTQYF	TGCAGCGCAAACCAGGGGGTCGGCACAGATACGCAGTATTTT
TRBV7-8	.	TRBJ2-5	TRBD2	CASSLGSGNVMETQYF	TGTGCCAGCAGCTTGGGTAGCGGGAACGTGATGGAGACCCAGTACTTC
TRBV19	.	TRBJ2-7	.	CATSPGPSYEQYF	TGTGCCACATCCCCCGGGCCCTCCTACGAGCAGTACTTC
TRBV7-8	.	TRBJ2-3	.	CASRPDLVRTDTQYF	TGTGCCAGCAGACCGGACTTAGTACGCACAGATACGCAGTATTTT